A selection of T cell receptor beta chains follows, all from one sample in a study of early T cells in non-severe SARS-CoV-2 infection. TCRdb analysed the 5' RACE reads with MiXCR anew, one entry per CDR3 protein. The sample consists of tens of thousands of distinct CDR3 sequences, about 9.8% of them appearing once. Material: whole blood. These receptors came from an adult who was a healthcare worker with PCR-confirmed SARS-CoV-2 infection or an uninfected control (not recorded which). Both conserved end residues are part of each CDR3. D genes are given only for firm matches. Clone sizes are given selectively: once, few, many, or a class where the clone is expanded.

>NA|TRBV7-3|TRBJ2-2|many
TGTGCCAGCAAACAGGATACTTTACCCGGGGAGCTGTTTTTT
CASKQDTLPGELFF
>TRBD1|TRBV7-3|TRBJ2-6|many
TGTGCCAGCGGTCAGGACAGGACCTCTGGGGCCAACGTCCTGACTTTC
CASGQDRTSGANVLTF
>NA|TRBV19|TRBJ1-5|many
TGTGCCAGTAGTCCCCGACAAGGTAGACAGCCCCAGCATTTT
CASSPRQGRQPQHF
>NA|TRBV27|TRBJ2-6|few
TGTGCCAGCAGAAAATTCTCTGGGGCCAACGTCCTGACTTTC
CASRKFSGANVLTF
>NA|TRBV29-1|TRBJ1-3|few
TGCAGCGCCGTCCGGGACGTAGGAAACACCATATATTTT
CSAVRDVGNTIYF
>NA|TRBV28|TRBJ1-6|few
TGTGCCAGCGGCGGACGGAGCTCCTATAATTCACCCCTCCACTTT
CASGGRSSYNSPLHF
>NA|TRBV21-1|TRBJ2-1|few
TGTGCCAGCCAGCAAAGCGACCGAGGGAGCGGGTCGTACAATGAGCAGTTCTTC
CASQQSDRGSGSYNEQFF
>TRBD2|TRBV7-2|TRBJ2-5|few
TGTGCCAGCAGCTTATTAAACGGAGCGGGAGGGCCCCAGTACTTC
CASSLLNGAGGPQYF
>NA|TRBV27|TRBJ1-6|many
TGTGCCAGCAGTTTATTGGAGAATTCACCCCTCCACTTT
CASSLLENSPLHF
>TRBD2|TRBV20-1|TRBJ2-1|few
TGCAGTGCCGACGGAGCGGGAGAGAGCGATGAGCAGTTCTTC
CSADGAGESDEQFF
>NA|TRBV11-2|TRBJ2-5|NA
TGTGCCAGCAGCTCCAGGACGGGGTTGGAGACCCAGTACTTC
CASSSRTGLETQYF
>NA|TRBV7-9|TRBJ2-2|many
TGTGCCAGCAGCTTACCCGCCCTACTGAACACCGGGGAGCTGTTTTTT
CASSLPALLNTGELFF
>NA|TRBV12-3/TRBV12-4|TRBJ1-5|few
TGTGCCAGCAGAGGGGACAGCAATCAGCCCCAGCATTTT
CASRGDSNQPQHF
>NA|TRBV12-3/TRBV12-4|TRBJ1-2|many
TGTGCCAGCAGTTTTCAACAGAGTTATGGCTACACCTTC
CASSFQQSYGYTF
>TRBD1|TRBV2|TRBJ2-7|few
TGTGCCAGCAAGGGGGCCCTACGCTACGAGCAGAACTTC
CASKGALRYEQNF
>NA|TRBV6-4|TRBJ1-1|once
TGTGCCAGCAGACAGGACGGACAGAACACTGAAGCTTTCTTT
CASRQDGQNTEAFF
>NA|TRBV3-1|TRBJ1-5|once
TGTGCCAGCAGCCAAGGAACGATTCGGCAGCCCCAGCATTTT
CASSQGTIRQPQHF
>TRBD1|TRBV7-2|TRBJ2-3|NA
TGTGCCAGCAGCCCAACAGGGGGCAGCACAGATACGCAGTATTTT
CASSPTGGSTDTQYF
>TRBD1|TRBV20-1|TRBJ1-2|many
TGCAGTGCTGGAGCCGGGACAGGGCTCTATGGCTACACCTTC
CSAGAGTGLYGYTF
>TRBD2|TRBV20-1|TRBJ2-7|many
TGCAGTGCTAAGATAGCGGGAGGGCGTGAGCAGTACTTC
CSAKIAGGREQYF
>NA|TRBV27|TRBJ2-1|NA
TGTGCCAGCAGTTTATCGGCCCGGGGCGCCTACAATGAGCAGTTCTTC
CASSLSARGAYNEQFF
>NA|TRBV28|TRBJ2-6|many
TGTGCCAGCAGTTTTCTCGACAAGGCTCTAGAGGCCAACGTCCTGACTTTC
CASSFLDKALEANVLTF
>TRBD2|TRBV6-5|TRBJ2-1|many
TGTGCCAGCAGTTTTAGGGCTAGCGGGAGGGATGAGCAGTTCTTC
CASSFRASGRDEQFF
>TRBD2|TRBV6-6|TRBJ2-1|few
TGTGCCAGCAGTTTCCTAGCGGGAGCCGTTAATGAGCAGTTCTTC
CASSFLAGAVNEQFF
>NA|TRBV4-1|TRBJ2-3|NA
TGCGCCAGCAGCCAAGAGAGCGGTTGGGATACGCAGTATTTT
CASSQESGWDTQYF
>NA|TRBV6-5|TRBJ2-7|many
TGTGCCAGCAGTTCGGGAATCAACGAGCAGTACTTC
CASSSGINEQYF
>NA|TRBV6-5|TRBJ1-2|few
TGTGCCAGCAGTTACACTCCAACAAGTGGCTACACCTTC
CASSYTPTSGYTF
>NA|TRBV6-5|TRBJ2-1|few
TGTGCCAGCGCTCGGCGGAGCAACAATGAGCAGTTCTTC
CASARRSNNEQFF
>NA|TRBV6-2/TRBV6-3|TRBJ2-7|few
TGTGCCAGCAGTATAGCCGCTGGTTCCTACGAGCAGTACTTC
CASSIAAGSYEQYF
>NA|TRBV5-1|TRBJ1-2|NA
TGCGCCAGCAGCTTGGGTAGGATCTATGGCTACACCTTC
CASSLGRIYGYTF
>NA|TRBV24-1|TRBJ2-3|many
TGTGCCACCAGTGATATCGCATCGCAGTATTTT
CATSDIASQYF
>TRBD1|TRBV9|TRBJ2-7|NA
TGTGCCAGCAGCCCAGCGGGACAGGGGATCCGCGAGCAGTACTTC
CASSPAGQGIREQYF
>NA|TRBV28|TRBJ1-4|many
TGTGCCAGCAGTGTCACACCCTCAACTAATGAAAAACTGTTTTTT
CASSVTPSTNEKLFF
>NA|TRBV7-9|TRBJ1-2|few
TGTGCCAGTCACAGGAATTATGGCTACACCTTC
CASHRNYGYTF
>NA|TRBV28|TRBJ2-2|many
TGTGCCAGCAGCTCAGGGACGGCGAACACCGGGGAGCTGTTTTTT
CASSSGTANTGELFF
>NA|TRBV12-3/TRBV12-4|TRBJ2-5|NA
TGTGCCAGCAGTTTGCAGGGAAAGACCCAGTACTTC
CASSLQGKTQYF
>NA|TRBV7-2|TRBJ1-1|NA
TGTGCCAGCAGCTTAGCCCGGTTGACTGAAGCTTTCTTT
CASSLARLTEAFF
>TRBD2|TRBV3-1|TRBJ2-6|few
TGTGCCAGCAGCCAAGCGGGGGGGCTGGGGGCCAACGTCCTGACTTTC
CASSQAGGLGANVLTF
>TRBD2|TRBV7-2|TRBJ2-2|few
TGTGCCAGCAGCCAGACCGGGACTAGCGGTAACACCGGGGAGCTGTTTTTT
CASSQTGTSGNTGELFF
>NA|TRBV20-1|TRBJ2-5|many
TGCAGTGCTATACTGGGGTTACAAGAGACCCAGTACTTC
CSAILGLQETQYF
>TRBD1|TRBV20-1|TRBJ2-5|NA
TGCAGTGCGCCAGGACAGGGGTACCAAGAGACCCAGTACTTC
CSAPGQGYQETQYF